These 17 T cell receptor beta chains originate from one sample sequenced in a study of cytomegalovirus exposure and HLA in healthy donors. The PCR used 60 Vbeta and 13 Jbeta primers. Assay: immunoSEQ multiplex PCR; the TCRdb copy retains only in-frame clones and omits some. The ten most abundant clones cover more than 1% of a sample with more than 95,000 clones. Sample: PBMCs. The receptor set was obtained from a man aged 18 to 29 in good health and CMV-seronegative.

The J gene is TRBJ2-7, the V gene TRBV5-6; perhaps TRBD2 as D (7 bases). V lost 5 bases to trimming and J lost 2 bases, with 11 bases between them. This CDR3 contains 13 residues. CDR1 is SGHDT and CDR2 is YYEEEE in the germline V gene. Here the CDR3 DNA reads TGTGCCAGCAGACGGGGGGCGACCTACGAGCAGTACTTC. It yields the protein CASRRGATYEQYF.

The chain is built from TRBV27 and TRBJ1-5; D remains unclear. V gave up 4 bases and J gave up 8 bases, with 12 bases separating them. Germline V gene sequence: CDR1 MNHEY, CDR2 SMNVEV (reference sequence). The CDR3 has 13 residues. CDR3 sequence: CASSSGYLKPQHF. The CDR3 DNA sequence: TGTGCCAGCAGTTCCGGGTACCTAAAGCCCCAGCATTTT.

DNA for the CDR3: TGCGCCAGCAGCCCCCCCGGGACAGCGGACTCCTACGAGCAGTACTTC. It encodes CASSPPGTADSYEQYF. This chain joins TRBV5-1 and TRBJ2-7; 7 positions match TRBD1. Germline-derived CDR1 and CDR2 are SGHRS and YFSETQ. V dropped 4 bases and J dropped 0; count of bases not matched to a gene: 10. The CDR3 contains 16 residues. The whole variable domain, remainder taken from reference TRBV5-1 and TRBJ2-7, is KAGVTQTPRYLIKTRGQQVTLSCSPISGHRSVSWYQQTPGQGLQFLFEYFSETQRNKGNFPGRFSGRQFSNSRSEMNVSTLELGDSALYLCASSPPGTADSYEQYFGPGTRLTVT.

This chain joins TRBV29-1 and TRBJ1-1; 7 positions match TRBD1. The CDR3 has 12 residues. The germline V gene has CDR1 SQVTM and CDR2 ANQGSEA. With V trimmed by 7 bases and J by 9 bases, 11 bases remained unmatched. The CDR3 spells CSAQTGSRKAFF. As DNA, the CDR3 is TGCAGCGCCCAGACAGGGTCCCGCAAAGCTTTCTTT.

The CDR3 spells CASSTGPPGIQYF. DNA of the CDR3: TGCGCCAGCAGCACCGGTCCCCCGGGGATTCAGTACTTC. The chain carries TRBV10-1 and TRBJ2-4; weak D call: TRBD2 (5 bases). From germline, CDR1 is WNHNN and CDR2 SYGVQD (reference sequence). V lost 6 bases, J lost 10 bases, and 16 bases lay in between. CDR3 length equals 13 residues.

The chain joins TRBV9 to TRBJ1-6; D not certain. Trimming took off 4 bases at V and 15 bases at J, with 26 bases between the two ends. The CDR3 is made up of 16 amino acids. The germline gives CDR1 SGDLS, CDR2 YYNGEE. The CDR3 DNA sequence: TGTGCCAGCAGCCCGCATACCGAGACATGGGCCAGCCACCTCCACTTT. Encoded protein: CASSPHTETWASHLHF.

The rearrangement joins TRBV5-3 to TRBJ2-7; TRBD2 matches 9 bases. TRBV5-3 has ORF status, its function being uncertain. With V trimmed by 1 base and J by 4 bases, 18 bases remained unmatched. The CDR3 length is 19 residues. The CDR3 DNA follows: TGTGCCAGAAGCTTGCTTCCGACTAGCGGAAAATGTATAACTTACGAGCAGTACTTC. Its translation is CARSLLPTSGKCITYEQYF.

The chain uses TRBV30 and TRBJ2-5, with TRBD2 matching over 16 bases. J lost 7 bases, V lost 5 bases, and 4 bases had no gene match. Germline V gene sequence: CDR1 GTSNPN, CDR2 SVGIG (reference sequence). The CDR3 contains 14 residues. Here the CDR3 DNA reads TGTGCCTGGGGGACTAGCGGGAGGGGAGGGACCCAGTACTTC. Translating it yields CAWGTSGRGGTQYF.

The genes are TRBV30 and TRBJ2-3; D possibly corresponds to TRBD2 (5 bases). CDR3 size: 16 residues. V lost 3 bases, J lost 11 bases, and 27 bases lay in between. Germline CDR1 reads GTSNPN; CDR2 reads SVGIG (reference sequence). The DNA of the CDR3 is TGTGCCTGGAGCCTAAAAAAGGGAGTCCGGATGATACGGCAGTATTTT. Translated, it gives CAWSLKKGVRMIRQYF.

This chain uses TRBV25-1 with TRBJ1-2; perhaps TRBD1 as D (5 bases). Germline CDR1 and CDR2: MGHDK and SYGVNS. This CDR3 contains 16 residues. V was cut by 2 bases and J by 8 bases, with 21 bases left in between. The DNA of the CDR3 is TGTGCCAGCAGTGAAGAGAATGCCTGGGGCCGAGGCGGCTACACCTTC. This sequence encodes CASSEENAWGRGGYTF.

The genes are TRBV7-9 and TRBJ1-1; D gene ambiguous. The CDR3 consists of 13 residues. Trimming took off 4 bases at V and 0 bases at J, with 6 bases between the two ends. CDR1 and CDR2 from the germline V gene are SEHNR and FQNEAQ (reference sequence). The CDR3 DNA reads as TGTGCCAGCAGCTCCCCAATGAACACTGAAGCTTTCTTT. It encodes CASSSPMNTEAFF.

V and J are TRBV28 and TRBJ2-1; the D is unclear. The CDR3 runs 12 residues. Trimming left V 2 bases short and J 9 bases short, with 8 bases between. The germline CDR1 and CDR2 sequences are MDHEN and SYDVKM. CDR3 loop: CASSLVGGEQFF. Written as DNA, the CDR3 is TGTGCCAGCAGTTTAGTTGGCGGTGAGCAGTTCTTC.

The chain combines TRBV2 with TRBJ2-5; D possibly corresponds to TRBD1 (6 bases). Per germline, CDR1 SNHLY and CDR2 FYNNEI. CDR3 size: 12 residues. Between the trimmed V and J ends, which lost 6 bases and 3 bases, there was a span of 8 bases. CDR3 in DNA: TGTGCCAGCAGGGACAGAAAAGAGACCCAGTACTTC. Its translation: CASRDRKETQYF.

This chain joins TRBV30 and TRBJ2-3; 10 bases align to TRBD1. The V gene end was trimmed by 2 bases and the J gene end by 2 bases; junction bases not matched to a gene: 10. This CDR3 is 17 amino acids long. Germline assignment: CDR1 GTSNPN and CDR2 SVGIG (reference sequence). The CDR3: CAWSHDRGPGATDTQYF. CDR3 in DNA: TGTGCCTGGAGTCATGACAGGGGGCCAGGGGCCACAGATACGCAGTATTTT.

The chain joins TRBV6-5 to TRBJ2-1, with D possibly being TRBD1 (6 bases). CDR1 and CDR2 from the germline V gene are MNHEY and SVGAGI. The CDR3 loop spans 16 amino acids. Between the trimmed V and J ends, which lost 2 bases and 7 bases, there was a span of 18 bases. The CDR3 reads CASSYVVGAIDNEQFF. DNA of the CDR3: TGTGCCAGCAGTTACGTCGTGGGGGCAATAGATAATGAGCAGTTCTTC.

The genes are TRBV30 and TRBJ1-2; D is ambiguous. Per the germline V gene, CDR1 is GTSNPN and CDR2 is SVGIG (reference sequence). The CDR3 has 17 amino acids. V gave up 1 base and J gave up 5 bases, with 23 bases separating them. CDR3 loop: CAWSDTPDSIPFYGYTF. The CDR3 coding sequence is TGTGCCTGGAGTGACACCCCGGACTCCATACCCTTTTATGGCTACACCTTC.

V gene TRBV30 combines with J gene TRBJ2-3, with no clear D. There are 15 residues in the CDR3. Trimming took 2 bases from V and 6 from J, leaving 18 bases between them. The germline V gene has CDR1 GTSNPN and CDR2 SVGIG (reference sequence). The DNA for the CDR3 is TGTGCCTGGAGTCTCCTCCGGCAGGCATCGGATACGCAGTATTTT. Amino acids: CAWSLLRQASDTQYF. The full variable domain, completed using reference TRBV30 and TRBJ2-3, is SQTIHQWPATLVQPVGSPLSLECTVEGTSNPNLYWYRQAAGRGLQLLFYSVGIGQISSEVPQNLSASRPQDRQFILSSKKLLLSDSGFYLCAWSLLRQASDTQYFGPGTRLTVL.